What follows are 13 T cell receptor beta chains derived from one specimen sequenced in a study of blood T cell repertoires in COVID-19. Measured with immunoSEQ multiplex PCR; TCRdb has only the in-frame clones, and not every one. The data contain 200,000 to 250,000 clones, 82% of them singletons. The sequenced sample consisted of peripheral blood. Receptors originate from a woman of 80 years or more with COVID-19, enrolled during active disease.

This rearrangement joins TRBV6-5 to TRBJ1-5; possibly TRBD1 for D (5 bases). Per germline, CDR1 MNHEY and CDR2 SVGAGI. This CDR3 has 12 residues. V lost 7 bases to trimming and J lost 6 bases, with 10 bases between them. The CDR3 protein is CASKSGGQPQHF. The CDR3 bases are TGTGCCAGCAAGTCGGGGGGTCAGCCCCAGCATTTT.

The V call is TRBV28, the J call TRBJ1-1, with TRBD1 matching over 10 bases. The CDR3 spans 15 residues. V trimming: 5 bases; J trimming: 0 bases; junction bases outside the gene matches: 3. CDR1 is MDHEN, CDR2 SYDVKM, per germline. The CDR3 region has the DNA TGTGCCAGCAGTCCGGGACAGGGGATGAACACTGAAGCTTTCTTT. It is translated as CASSPGQGMNTEAFF. Combining the CDR3 with reference TRBV28 and TRBJ1-1 gives the whole variable domain DVKVTQSSRYLVKRTGEKVFLECVQDMDHENMFWYRQDPGLGLRLIYFSYDVKMKEKGDIPEGYSVSREKKERFSLILESASTNQTSMYLCASSPGQGMNTEAFFGQGTRLTVV.

The V and J genes are TRBV7-2 and TRBJ2-6; TRBD1 agrees at 8 bases. V was pared by 4 bases and J by 0 bases, with 8 bases of the junction left unmatched. Germline V lookup: CDR1 SGHTA, CDR2 FQGNSA. This CDR3 has 18 residues. The CDR3 DNA reads as TGTGCCAGCAGCTACGGACAGGGCGGGAACTCTGGGGCCAACGTCCTGACTTTC. It is translated as CASSYGQGGNSGANVLTF.

The chain is built from TRBV30 and TRBJ1-6; D is possibly TRBD1 (5 bases). The germline V and J ends were trimmed by 4 bases and 7 bases, with 11 bases remaining between them. In germline, CDR1 is GTSNPN, CDR2 SVGIG (reference sequence). The length of the CDR3 is 13 residues. The DNA for the CDR3 is TGTGCCTGGAACGGCCAGGGCAATTCACCCCTCCACTTT. It translates to CAWNGQGNSPLHF.

The chain couples TRBV7-8 to TRBJ2-7; 11 bases fit TRBD2. CDR1 SGHVS and CDR2 FQNEAQ come from the germline V gene. After removal of 3 bases from V and 6 bases from J, the junction contained 13 bases not matched to a gene. The CDR3 contains 17 residues. CDR3 coding DNA: TGTGCCAGCAGCTTTGGTAGCGGGAGGGCTCGGGGCTCCGAGCAGTACTTC. Its protein is CASSFGSGRARGSEQYF.

The chain recombines TRBV28 with TRBJ1-2; 8 bases are shared with TRBD1. Germline V gene sequence: CDR1 MDHEN, CDR2 SYDVKM. J gave up 4 bases and V 6 bases, and 10 bases lay outside the gene matches. The CDR3 is made up of 15 amino acids. This CDR3 is CASSRARTGSYGYTF. The CDR3 DNA sequence: TGTGCCAGCAGCCGCGCACGGACAGGGAGCTATGGCTACACCTTC.

The chain employs TRBV6-5 and TRBJ1-1; a possible D gene is TRBD1 (5 bases). Germline V CDR1 and CDR2: MNHEY, SVGAGI. Trimming took off 6 bases at V and 1 base at J, with 9 bases between the two ends. The CDR3 covers 13 residues. CDR3 sequence: CASRWRGNTEAFF. CDR3 sequence (DNA): TGTGCCAGCAGGTGGAGGGGGAACACTGAAGCTTTCTTT.

The chain has TRBV6-1 and TRBJ2-7; 7 bases map to TRBD1. V was clipped by 6 bases and J by 2 bases; unmatched bases: 4. The CDR3 covers 13 residues. CDR1 and CDR2 from the germline V gene are MNHNS and SASEGT. This CDR3 reads CASRATGAYEQYF. The CDR3 DNA is TGTGCCAGCAGGGCTACAGGGGCCTACGAGCAGTACTTC.

The chain links TRBV19 to TRBJ1-6; TRBD1 matches at 8 bases. The CDR3 contains 16 residues. Germline V CDR1 and CDR2: LNHDA, SQIVND (reference sequence). Germline trimming cut 3 bases from V and 6 bases from J; bases unmatched to any gene: 7. The CDR3 DNA reads TGTGCCAGTAGTATGTTCCAGGGGGCGCGTAATTCACCCCTCCACTTT. It encodes CASSMFQGARNSPLHF. The complete variable domain, with remaining parts taken from reference TRBV19 and TRBJ1-6, reads DGGITQSPKYLFRKEGQNVTLSCEQNLNHDAMYWYRQDPGQGLRLIYYSQIVNDFQKGDIAEGYSVSREKKESFPLTVTSAQKNPTAFYLCASSMFQGARNSPLHFGNGTRLTVT.

CDR3 coding DNA: TGTGCCAGCAGCTTAACAGGGACCTCCTACGAGCAGTACTTC. Amino acid sequence: CASSLTGTSYEQYF. The chain is built from TRBV13 and TRBJ2-7; the D gene is possibly TRBD1 (6 bases). Germline-derived CDR1 and CDR2 are PRHDT and FYEKMQ (reference sequence). V lost 2 bases, J lost 0 bases, and 8 bases lay in between. This CDR3 contains 14 residues.

In its sample, this clone was seen once. This chain joins TRBV2 and TRBJ1-3, with TRBD1 matching 8 bases. CDR1 is SNHLY, CDR2 FYNNEI, per germline. V trimming: 2 bases; J trimming: 2 bases; junction bases outside the gene matches: 2. This CDR3 contains 15 residues. CDR3 sequence: CASSEQGAPGNTIYF. CDR3 coding DNA: TGTGCCAGCAGTGAACAGGGGGCTCCTGGAAACACCATATATTTT.

The rearrangement uses TRBV5-4 and TRBJ2-7; 8 bases match TRBD2. The junction had 5 bases not matched to a gene; V was cut back by 3 bases and J by 0 bases. This CDR3 has 15 residues. Germline V lookup: CDR1 SGHNT, CDR2 YYREEE (reference sequence). The CDR3 DNA is TGTGCCAGCAGCTACCTAGCGGGTAGCTCCTACGAGCAGTACTTC. Translation gives CASSYLAGSSYEQYF. The variable domain in full, completed from reference TRBV5-4 and TRBJ2-7, reads ETGVTQSPTHLIKTRGQQVTLRCSSQSGHNTVSWYQQALGQGPQFIFQYYREEENGRGNFPPRFSGLQFPNYSSELNVNALELDDSALYLCASSYLAGSSYEQYFGPGTRLTVT.

The sample holds one count of this clone. The rearrangement joins TRBV12-5 to TRBJ2-1, with 7 bases that match TRBD2. Germline assignment: CDR1 LGHNT and CDR2 FRNRAP. The CDR3 spans 13 residues. With 6 bases clipped from V and 9 bases from J, the junction kept 8 bases outside the gene matches. CDR3 in DNA: TGTGCTAGTGGGTATCTGCGGGGGAGTGAGCAGTTCTTC. Its translation is CASGYLRGSEQFF.